This entry concerns a single T cell receptor (beta chain). The antigen is unknown. The CDR3 has 14 amino acids. The V and J ends lost 6 bases and 3 bases respectively, with 15 bases between them. Germline V lookup: CDR1 MNHEY, CDR2 SVGAGI. Time point given: baseline, week 1 (first vaccination visit). The treatment is: pre-vaccination baseline after standard-of-care therapy. Measured with immunoSEQ multiplex PCR; TCRdb has only the in-frame clones, and not every one. The sample yields tens of thousands of clones, 70% to 80% seen once. This specimen belongs to a study of a mutant IDH1 vaccine in newly diagnosed glioma. Study-level results: Of the patients, approximately 93% had vaccine-induced immune responses.

V usage is TRBV6-5 and J usage is TRBJ2-7, with a possible D match to TRBD2 (5 bases). The sequence was obtained from a woman between 40 and 55 years old with glioma. Here the sequenced sample was PBMCs, taken from a glioma patient treated with radiotherapy, temozolomide or both. The CDR3 DNA reads as TGTGCCAGCAGACGGAGCCGACTACTCTACGAGCAGTACTTC. Its protein is CASRRSRLLYEQYF.